In this sample, the clone carrying this T cell receptor (beta chain) turned up once. This sample stems from a study of CD8+CD57+ T cells in acquired aplastic anemia. All patients picked for sequencing had shown, by flow cytometry, an expansion of CD8+CD57+ cells. For CDR3 and TCR beta VDJ profiling, genomic DNA was the template used. In TCRdb, the reads were re-called with MiXCR into one record per CDR3 protein. The table has 150,000 to 180,000 distinct CDR3 sequences, less than 60% seen once. The CDR3 extends over 15 amino acids. The V gene end was trimmed by 5 bases and the J gene end by 4 bases; junction bases not matched to a gene: 4. Germline loops: CDR1 SGHRS, CDR2 YFSETQ.

The sequenced sample consisted of sorted CD4+, CD8+, or CD8+CD57+ T cells (not recorded which) from PBMCs. This chain links TRBV5-1 with TRBJ2-1; 12 nucleotides line up with TRBD2. The clonotype was recovered from a human donor with aplastic anemia. In nucleotides, the CDR3 is TGCGCCAGCAGGACTAGCGGGAGTTTATACAATGAGCAGTTCTTC. Encoded protein: CASRTSGSLYNEQFF.